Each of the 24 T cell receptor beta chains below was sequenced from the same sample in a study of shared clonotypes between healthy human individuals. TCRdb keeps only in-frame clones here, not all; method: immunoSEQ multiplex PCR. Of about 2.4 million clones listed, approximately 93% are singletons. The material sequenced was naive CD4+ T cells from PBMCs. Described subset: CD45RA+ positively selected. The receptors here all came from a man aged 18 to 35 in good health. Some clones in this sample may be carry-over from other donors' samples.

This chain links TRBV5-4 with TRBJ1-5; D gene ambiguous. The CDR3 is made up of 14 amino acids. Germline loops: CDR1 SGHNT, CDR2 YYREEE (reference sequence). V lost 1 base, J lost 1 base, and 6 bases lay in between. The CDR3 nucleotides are TGTGCCAGCAGCTTGTGGCAGAGCAATCAGCCCCAGCATTTT. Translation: CASSLWQSNQPQHF.

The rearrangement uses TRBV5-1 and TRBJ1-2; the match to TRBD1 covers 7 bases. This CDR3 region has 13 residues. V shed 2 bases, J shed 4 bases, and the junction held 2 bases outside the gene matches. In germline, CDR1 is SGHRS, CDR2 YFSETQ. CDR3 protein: CASSLRGPYGYTF. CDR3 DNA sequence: TGCGCCAGCAGCTTAAGGGGGCCCTATGGCTACACCTTC.

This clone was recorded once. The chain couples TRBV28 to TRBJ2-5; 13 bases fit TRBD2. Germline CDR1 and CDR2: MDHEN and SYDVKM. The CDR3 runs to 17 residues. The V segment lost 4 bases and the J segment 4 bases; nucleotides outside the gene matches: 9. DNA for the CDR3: TGTGCCAGCAGTTCAGCCGGGACTAGCGGGACGTTAGAGACCCAGTACTTC. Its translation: CASSSAGTSGTLETQYF.

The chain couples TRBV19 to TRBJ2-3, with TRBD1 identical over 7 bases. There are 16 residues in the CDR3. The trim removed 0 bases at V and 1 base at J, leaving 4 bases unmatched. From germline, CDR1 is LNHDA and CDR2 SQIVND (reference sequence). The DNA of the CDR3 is TGTGCCAGTAGTATAGATGCGAGGGGGCGCACAGATACGCAGTATTTT. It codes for CASSIDARGRTDTQYF.

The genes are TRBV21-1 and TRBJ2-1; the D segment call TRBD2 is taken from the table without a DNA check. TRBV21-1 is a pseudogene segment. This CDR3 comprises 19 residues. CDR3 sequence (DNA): TGTGCCAGCAGCCCCAGATATTATAGCGGGCGGGGGAACGGCAATGAGCAGTTCTTC. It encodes CASSPRYYSGRGNGNEQFF.

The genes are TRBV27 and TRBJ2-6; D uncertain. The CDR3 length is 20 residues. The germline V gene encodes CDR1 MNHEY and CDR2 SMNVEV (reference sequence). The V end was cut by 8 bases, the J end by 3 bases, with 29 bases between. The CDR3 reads CASGPSRGILRVGGANVLTF. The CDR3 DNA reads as TGTGCCAGCGGCCCCTCCAGAGGAATTCTTAGGGTTGGTGGGGCCAACGTCCTGACTTTC. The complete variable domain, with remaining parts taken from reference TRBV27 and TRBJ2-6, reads EAQVTQNPRYLITVTGKKLTVTCSQNMNHEYMSWYRQDPGLGLRQIYYSMNVEVTDKGDVPEGYKVSRKEKRNFPLILESPSPNQTSLYFCASGPSRGILRVGGANVLTFGAGSRLTVL.

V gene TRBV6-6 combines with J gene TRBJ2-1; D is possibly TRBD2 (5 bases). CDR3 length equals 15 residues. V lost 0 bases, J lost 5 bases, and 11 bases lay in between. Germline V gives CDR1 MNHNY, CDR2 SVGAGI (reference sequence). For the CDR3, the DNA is TGTGCCAGCAGTTACTCAGGGCAGACTAACAATGAGCAGTTCTTC. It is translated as CASSYSGQTNNEQFF.

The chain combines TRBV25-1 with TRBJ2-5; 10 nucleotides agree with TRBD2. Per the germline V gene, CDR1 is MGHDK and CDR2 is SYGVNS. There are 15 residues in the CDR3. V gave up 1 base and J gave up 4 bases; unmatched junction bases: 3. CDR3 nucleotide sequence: TGTGCCAGCAGTGAATCGCTAGCGGGAGTAGAGACCCAGTACTTC. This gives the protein CASSESLAGVETQYF.

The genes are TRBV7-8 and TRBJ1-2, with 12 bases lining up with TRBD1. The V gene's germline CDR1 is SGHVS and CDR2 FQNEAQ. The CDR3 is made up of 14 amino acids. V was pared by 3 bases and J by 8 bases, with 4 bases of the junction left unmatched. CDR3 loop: CASSLGQGARGYTF. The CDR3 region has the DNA TGTGCCAGCAGCTTGGGACAGGGGGCCAGGGGCTACACCTTC.

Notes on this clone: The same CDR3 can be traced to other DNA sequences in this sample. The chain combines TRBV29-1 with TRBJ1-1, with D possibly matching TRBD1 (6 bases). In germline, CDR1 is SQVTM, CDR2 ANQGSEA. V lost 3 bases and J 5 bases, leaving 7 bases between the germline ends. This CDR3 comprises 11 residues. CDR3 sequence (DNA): TGCAGCGTTGACAGGGGTACTGAAGCTTTCTTT. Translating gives CSVDRGTEAFF.

The CDR3 reads CASSQSGRAGDGETQYF. DNA for the CDR3: TGCGCCAGCAGTCAATCGGGCCGAGCGGGAGATGGAGAGACCCAGTACTTC. The chain links TRBV23-1 to TRBJ2-5, with 8 bases identical to TRBD2. TRBV23-1 is an ORF; its function is uncertain. The V and J ends lost 0 bases and 4 bases, in that order; junction bases with no gene match: 10. The CDR3 is made up of 17 amino acids.

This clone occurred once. The CDR3 region has the DNA TGTGCCACCAACATGGACACCATCTATGGCTACACCTTC. Amino acids: CATNMDTIYGYTF. J is TRBJ1-2 and V is TRBV28; TRBD1 is a possible D gene (5 bases). Germline CDR1 reads MDHEN; CDR2 reads SYDVKM. The CDR3 consists of 13 residues. With 10 bases removed from V and 4 bases from J, the gap between germline ends came to 16 bases.

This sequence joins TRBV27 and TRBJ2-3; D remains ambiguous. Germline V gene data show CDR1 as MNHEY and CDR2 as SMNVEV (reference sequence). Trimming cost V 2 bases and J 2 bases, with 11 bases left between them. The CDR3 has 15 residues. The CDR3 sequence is CASSLEQVPTDTQYF. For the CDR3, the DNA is TGTGCCAGCAGTTTAGAGCAGGTCCCCACAGATACGCAGTATTTT.

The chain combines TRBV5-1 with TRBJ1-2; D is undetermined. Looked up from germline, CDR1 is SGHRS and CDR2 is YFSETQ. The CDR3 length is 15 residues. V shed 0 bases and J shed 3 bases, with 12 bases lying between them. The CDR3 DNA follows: TGCGCCAGCAGCTTGGCCTACGGTCAGGACTATGGCTACACCTTC. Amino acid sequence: CASSLAYGQDYGYTF.

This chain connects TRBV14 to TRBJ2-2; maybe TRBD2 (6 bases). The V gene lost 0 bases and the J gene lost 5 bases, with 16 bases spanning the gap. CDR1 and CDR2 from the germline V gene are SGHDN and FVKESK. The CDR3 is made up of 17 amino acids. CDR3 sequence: CASSQDHPQAGTGELFF. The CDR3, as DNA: TGTGCCAGCAGCCAAGATCACCCCCAGGCGGGGACCGGGGAGCTGTTTTTT.

The CDR3 here is CASSQDPLAGEANEQFF. In nucleotides, the CDR3 is TGCGCCAGCAGCCAAGACCCCCTAGCGGGAGAGGCCAATGAGCAGTTCTTC. The V and J genes are TRBV4-3 and TRBJ2-1; the match to TRBD2 covers 10 bases. Trimming at V came to 0 bases and at J to 6 bases, leaving 8 bases not matched to a gene. The CDR3 totals 17 residues. Germline CDR1 and CDR2: LGHNA and YSLEER.

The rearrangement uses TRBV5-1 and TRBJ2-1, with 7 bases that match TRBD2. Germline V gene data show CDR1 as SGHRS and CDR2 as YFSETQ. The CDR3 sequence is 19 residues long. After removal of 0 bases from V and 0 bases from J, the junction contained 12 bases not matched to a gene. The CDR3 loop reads CASSLEGTTYQSSYNEQFF. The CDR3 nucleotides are TGCGCCAGCAGCTTGGAAGGGACTACCTACCAAAGCTCCTACAATGAGCAGTTCTTC.

Here the CDR3 reads CASSLAERSTDTQYF. The CDR3 DNA reads TGCGCCAGCAGCCTCGCAGAACGTAGCACAGATACGCAGTATTTT. The V gene is TRBV5-1, the J gene TRBJ2-3; D is ambiguous. CDR1 SGHRS and CDR2 YFSETQ come from the germline V gene. The CDR3 length is 15 residues. Trimming took off 4 bases at V and 0 bases at J, with 12 bases between the two ends.

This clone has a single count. The CDR3 nucleotides read TGTGCCAGCAGCACCAGGACAGGGATGGGGGAGACCCAGTACTTC. Translation: CASSTRTGMGETQYF. The chain couples TRBV5-4 to TRBJ2-5, with 8 bases lining up with TRBD1. Trimming removed 4 bases from V and 5 bases from J; junction bases left unmatched: 10. Germline V gene sequence: CDR1 SGHNT, CDR2 YYREEE (reference sequence). The CDR3 consists of 15 residues.

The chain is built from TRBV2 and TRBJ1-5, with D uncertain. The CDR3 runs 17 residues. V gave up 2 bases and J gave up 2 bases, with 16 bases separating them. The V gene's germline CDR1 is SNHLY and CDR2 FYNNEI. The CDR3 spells CASSELVEGPRNQPQHF. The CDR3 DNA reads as TGTGCCAGCAGTGAACTCGTAGAGGGTCCCCGCAATCAGCCCCAGCATTTT.

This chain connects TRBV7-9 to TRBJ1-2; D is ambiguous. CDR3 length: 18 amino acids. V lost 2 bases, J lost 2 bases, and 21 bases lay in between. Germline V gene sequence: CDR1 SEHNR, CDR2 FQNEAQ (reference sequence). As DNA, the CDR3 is TGTGCCAGCAGCTTACGTCCCATTGTCGCCCCTCAGAACTATGGCTACACCTTC. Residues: CASSLRPIVAPQNYGYTF.

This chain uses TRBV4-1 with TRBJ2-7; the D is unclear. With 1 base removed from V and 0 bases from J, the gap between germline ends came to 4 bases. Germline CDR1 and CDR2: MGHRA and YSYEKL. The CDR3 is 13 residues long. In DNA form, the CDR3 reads TGCGCCAGCAGCCAAGTGTACTCCTACGAGCAGTACTTC. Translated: CASSQVYSYEQYF.

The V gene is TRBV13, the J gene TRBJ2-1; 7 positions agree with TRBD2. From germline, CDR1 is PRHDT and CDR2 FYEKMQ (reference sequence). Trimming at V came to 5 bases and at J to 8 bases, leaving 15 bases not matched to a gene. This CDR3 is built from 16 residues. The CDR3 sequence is CASSPGGPHAGDEQFF. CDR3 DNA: TGTGCCAGCAGCCCGGGGGGACCCCACGCCGGTGATGAGCAGTTCTTC.

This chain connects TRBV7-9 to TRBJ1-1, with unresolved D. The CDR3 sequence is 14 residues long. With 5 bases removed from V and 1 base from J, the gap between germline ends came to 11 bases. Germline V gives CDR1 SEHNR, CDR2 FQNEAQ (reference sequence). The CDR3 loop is CASSPARWNTEAFF. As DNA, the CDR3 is TGTGCCAGCAGCCCGGCTCGGTGGAACACTGAAGCTTTCTTT.